The following is a TCR beta chain sequence with its context. The sample comes from a study of T cells in Graves' hyperthyroidism and ophthalmopathy. It was RNA transcripts that yielded the amplified TCR beta CDR3 regions. RT-PCR in the first round (using the HTBI primer set) targeted the TCR CDR3. Via MiXCR, TCRdb re-called the multiplex PCR reads, giving one row per CDR3 protein. The profile shows 600,000 to 650,000 distinct CDR3 sequences, around 15% of them singletons. The CDR3 is 15 amino acids. V was pared by 7 bases and J by 4 bases, with 22 bases between. Per germline, CDR1 DFQATT and CDR2 SNEGSKA (reference sequence).

The sequencing sample was made of blood. The TCR sequence derives from a woman aged 25 to 39 with Graves' hyperthyroidism. V is TRBV20-1 and J is TRBJ1-1; TRBD1 is a possible D gene (6 bases). For the CDR3, the DNA is TGCAGTGTCGGCATGGGGGGCGCGGGAGGCACTGAAGCTTTCTTT. Translated, it gives CSVGMGGAGGTEAFF.